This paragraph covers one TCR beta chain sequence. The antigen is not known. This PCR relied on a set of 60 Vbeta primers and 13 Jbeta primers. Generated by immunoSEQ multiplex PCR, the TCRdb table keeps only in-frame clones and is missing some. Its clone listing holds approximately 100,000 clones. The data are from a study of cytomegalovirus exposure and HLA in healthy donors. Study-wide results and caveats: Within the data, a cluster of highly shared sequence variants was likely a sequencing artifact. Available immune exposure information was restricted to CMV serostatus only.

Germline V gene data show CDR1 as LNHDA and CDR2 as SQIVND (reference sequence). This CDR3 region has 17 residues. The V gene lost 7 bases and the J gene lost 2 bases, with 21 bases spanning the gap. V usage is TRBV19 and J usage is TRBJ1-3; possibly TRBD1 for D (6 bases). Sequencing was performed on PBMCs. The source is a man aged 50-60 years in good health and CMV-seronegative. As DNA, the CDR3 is TGTGCCAGTATCCTCCCCTCAGGGGAAAATGCTGGAAACACCATATATTTT. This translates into CASILPSGENAGNTIYF.